A single count supports the clone carrying this TCR beta chain. Antigen unknown. A sample-barcoded 5' primer and a J-beta primer mix were used in a second PCR of roughly 7 to 11 cycles. Tags on each cDNA molecule came from a template-switch adaptor with 12 random nucleotides. MiXCR was run by TCRdb on the 5' RACE reads, yielding one entry per CDR3 protein. The sample lists fewer than 2,000,000 distinct CDR3 sequences, around 35% seen once, with about 11% in the top ten. This entry is derived from a study of blood T cells in healthy people across ages. Points from the study as a whole: Unsorted PBMCs prevented conclusive naive versus antigen-experienced comparison.

Donors ranged from roughly 6 to 90 years old and were healthy Caucasians in Russia. The CDR3 runs 19 residues. This clonotype was sampled from a young woman in good health. The chain links TRBV21-1 to TRBJ1-6; TRBD1 was called by the table and not checked on the DNA. TRBV21-1 is termed a pseudogene. Sequencing was performed on blood. Written as DNA, the CDR3 is TGTGCCAGCAGCATCACGACCGGGACCCCGAAATCCTATAATTCACCCCTCCACTTT. It encodes CASSITTGTPKSYNSPLHF.